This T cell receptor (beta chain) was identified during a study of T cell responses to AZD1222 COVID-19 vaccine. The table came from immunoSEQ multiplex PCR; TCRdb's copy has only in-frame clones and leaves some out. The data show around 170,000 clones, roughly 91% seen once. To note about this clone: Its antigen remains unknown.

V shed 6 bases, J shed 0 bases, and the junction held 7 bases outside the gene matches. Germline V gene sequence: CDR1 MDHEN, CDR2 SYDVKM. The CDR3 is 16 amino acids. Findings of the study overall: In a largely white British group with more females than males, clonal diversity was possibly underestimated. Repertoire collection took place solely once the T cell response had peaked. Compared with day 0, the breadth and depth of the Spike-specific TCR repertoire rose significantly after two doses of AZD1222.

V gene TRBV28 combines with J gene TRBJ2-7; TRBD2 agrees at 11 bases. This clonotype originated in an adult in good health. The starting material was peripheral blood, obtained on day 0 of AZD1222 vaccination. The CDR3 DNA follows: TGTGCCAGCAGGGGACTAGCGGACAGTCCCTCCTACGAGCAGTACTTC. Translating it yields CASRGLADSPSYEQYF.